Presented here are 7 T cell receptor beta chains from one specimen sequenced in a study of blood T cell repertoires in COVID-19. Clones were sequenced by immunoSEQ multiplex PCR, and TCRdb holds only the in-frame ones, with some missing. The repertoire includes hundreds of thousands of clones, about 87% of them detected once, and 8.9% sits in the top ten. The sample taken for sequencing was PBMCs or T cells enriched from blood (not recorded which). These receptors were taken from a woman under 30 who had recovered from COVID-19.

This chain uses TRBV5-1 with TRBJ1-6; TRBD1 matches at 11 bases. In germline, CDR1 is SGHRS, CDR2 YFSETQ. This CDR3 is built from 15 residues. V lost 0 bases, J lost 10 bases, and 3 bases stayed unmatched. The CDR3 protein is CASSLEGQGVSPLHF. CDR3 DNA: TGCGCCAGCAGCTTGGAGGGACAGGGGGTGTCACCCCTCCACTTT.

This clone has more than one count but fewer than ten. This chain uses TRBV10-2 with TRBJ1-6; TRBD1 might be the D (6 bases). V was pared by 6 bases and J by 8 bases, with 14 bases between. The CDR3 consists of 14 residues. The germline V gene has CDR1 WSHSY and CDR2 SAAADI. The CDR3 nucleotides read TGCGCCAGCAGCAGCAGGGGTAGTGATTCACCCCTCCACTTT. Its protein product is CASSSRGSDSPLHF.

V and J are TRBV18 and TRBJ1-2, with a tentative D call TRBD1 (5 bases). The CDR3 runs to 14 residues. V was clipped by 3 bases and J by 3 bases, with 11 bases between them. Germline V CDR1 and CDR2: KGHSH, LQKENI. The CDR3 loop reads CASSPGRDYYGYTF. CDR3 sequence (DNA): TGTGCCAGCTCACCGGGCAGGGATTACTATGGCTACACCTTC.

The chain uses TRBV5-1 and TRBJ1-2; D is unresolved. The V and J ends lost 0 bases and 8 bases respectively, with 20 bases between them. The CDR3 has 16 amino acids. Germline lookup yields CDR1 SGHRS and CDR2 YFSETQ. CDR3 region: CASSLAGPTDYGGYTF. The CDR3 DNA reads as TGCGCCAGCAGCTTGGCAGGACCCACTGACTATGGCGGCTACACCTTC.

This sequence joins TRBV18 and TRBJ1-2, with 9 bases fitting TRBD1. CDR3 length: 14 amino acids. Germline values: CDR1 KGHSH, CDR2 LQKENI. Trimming removed 5 bases from V and 8 bases from J; junction bases left unmatched: 9. The CDR3 DNA follows: TGTGCCAGCTCAGCTGCCGGGACAGGGAACGGCTACACCTTC. The encoded protein is CASSAAGTGNGYTF.

The rearrangement joins TRBV5-1 to TRBJ2-5, with D possibly TRBD2 on 6 matching bases. CDR1 is SGHRS, CDR2 YFSETQ, per germline. The CDR3 has 14 residues. With 2 bases removed from V and 3 bases from J, the gap between germline ends came to 11 bases. CDR3 sequence reads: CASSFFPGEETQYF. CDR3 DNA sequence: TGCGCCAGCAGCTTTTTTCCGGGGGAAGAGACCCAGTACTTC.

This clone was counted once. The chain joins TRBV19 to TRBJ1-3; TRBD1 aligns across 11 bases. Per germline, CDR1 LNHDA and CDR2 SQIVND (reference sequence). The V and J ends lost 8 bases and 2 bases, in that order; junction bases with no gene match: 2. The CDR3 extends over 14 amino acids. The CDR3 DNA reads TGTGCCAGTGGACAGGGGGCGGCTGGAAACACCATATATTTT. Encoded protein: CASGQGAAGNTIYF.